Following are 14 T cell receptor beta chains from one sample sequenced in a study of tumor-infiltrating lymphocytes in glioblastoma multiforme. TCR beta libraries were built from RNA through three nested multiplex PCR rounds using modified ARM-PCR. TCRdb processed the multiplex PCR reads anew with MiXCR; each CDR3 protein has one entry. The data contain 12,000 to 15,000 distinct CDR3 sequences, around 70% of them singletons. Sequenced sample: brain tumor tissue. The receptors were sampled from a male donor with glioblastoma.

A remark on this clonotype: Given the absence of the conserved phenylalanine or tryptophan at the CDR3 end, a read error is likely. The chain uses TRBV11-1 and TRBJ2-3; TRBD2 matches at 9 bases. Germline values: CDR1 SGHAT, CDR2 FQDESV (reference sequence). The CDR3 loop spans 15 amino acids. As DNA, the CDR3 is TGTGACAGCAGCTTGACTAGCGGTCCCACAGATACGCAGTATTAT. This encodes CDSSLTSGPTDTQYY.

Of note for this clonotype: The junction departs from the called germline gene at one end, perhaps through a read error. This chain connects TRBV20-1 to TRBJ2-7; either TRBD1 or TRBD2 may fit D (5 bases each). CDR1 and CDR2 (germline): DFQATT, SNEGSKA (reference sequence). This CDR3 is 15 amino acids long. DNA of the CDR3: TGCAGTTCTAGACCTGGGGCTAGCTGCCCCTACGAGCAATACTTC. Encoded protein: CSSRPGASCPYEQYF.

The V gene is TRBV10-2, the J gene TRBJ2-1, with a tentative D call TRBD2 (5 bases). The CDR3 extends over 13 amino acids. Trimming shortened V by 4 bases and J by 7 bases, and 11 bases separated the two germline ends. Germline loops: CDR1 WSHSY, CDR2 SAAADI. CDR3 sequence (DNA): TGCGCCAGCAGTGCACTAGATGAGAATGAGCAGTTCTTC. Translated, it gives CASSALDENEQFF.

This clonotype was recorded a few times. The chain links TRBV20-1 to TRBJ2-1; D ambiguous. From germline, CDR1 is DFQATT and CDR2 SNEGSKA (reference sequence). CDR3 length equals 12 residues. V lost 6 bases, J lost 9 bases, and 15 bases lay in between. This CDR3 is CSAETDRSEQFF. The CDR3 coding sequence is TGCAGTGCAGAAACTGATAGAAGTGAGCAGTTCTTC.

V usage is TRBV30 and J usage is TRBJ1-2, with D perhaps matching TRBD1 (5 bases). This CDR3 comprises 15 residues. V dropped 3 bases and J dropped 0 bases, with 14 bases sitting between them. Germline V gives CDR1 GTSNPN, CDR2 SVGIG (reference sequence). The chain's CDR3 is CAWRPTGLTNYGYTF. In DNA, the CDR3 is TGTGCCTGGAGACCTACAGGCCTAACTAACTATGGCTACACCTTC. Together with reference TRBV30 and TRBJ1-2, the CDR3 gives the full variable domain: SQTIHQWPATLVQPVGSPLSLECTVEGTSNPNLYWYRQAAGRGLQLLFYSVGIGQISSEVPQNLSASRPQDRQFILSSKKLLLSDSGFYLCAWRPTGLTNYGYTFGSGTRLTVV.

This sequence joins TRBV6-6 and TRBJ2-2, with TRBD2 matching 13 bases. The CDR3 is made up of 16 amino acids. V dropped 4 bases and J dropped 1; count of bases not matched to a gene: 0. From germline, CDR1 is MNHNY and CDR2 SVGAGI (reference sequence). CDR3 sequence: CASSWTSGRNTGELFF. CDR3 in DNA: TGTGCCAGCAGTTGGACTAGCGGGAGGAACACCGGGGAGCTGTTTTTT.

Regarding this clonotype: This may stem from a read error, because a much larger clone lies one nucleotide away. The chain's CDR3 is CASLDRGSEQFF. CDR3 nucleotides: TGTGCCAGCTTAGATAGGGGGAGTGAGCAGTTCTTC. The chain carries TRBV11-2 and TRBJ2-1, with D possibly matching TRBD1 (6 bases). The CDR3 is made up of 12 amino acids. Germline V gene data show CDR1 as SGHAT and CDR2 as FQNNGV. V was pared by 8 bases and J by 9 bases, with 14 bases between.

As concerns this clonotype: A much larger clone lies a single base off, so this may be a read error. The rearrangement links TRBV6-1 to TRBJ2-7; D might be TRBD1 or TRBD2, each matching 5 bases. The CDR3 is 17 amino acids. Between the trimmed V and J ends, which lost 4 bases and 2 bases, there was a span of 21 bases. The germline gives CDR1 MNHNS, CDR2 SASEGT. The CDR3 DNA follows: TGTGCCAGCAGTGCAAGGGGATGGGGGAGAGAGCCCTACGAGCAGTACTTC. As protein: CASSARGWGREPYEQYF.

This clonotype was seen once. This chain uses TRBV11-3 with TRBJ2-7; 12 bases map to TRBD2. Trimming took 7 bases from V and 6 from J; bases not matched to a gene: 10. The length of the CDR3 is 15 residues. Germline CDR1 reads SGHNT; CDR2 reads YENEEA. The CDR3 sequence: CASISTGTSGREQYF. The DNA of the CDR3 is TGTGCCAGCATCTCAACCGGGACTAGCGGGCGCGAGCAGTACTTC.

As concerns this clonotype: Likely a read error: the CDR3 ends without its conserved phenylalanine or tryptophan. The V gene is TRBV11-3, the J gene TRBJ2-4; possibly TRBD1 for D (5 bases). Germline CDR1 and CDR2: SGHNT and YENEEA. The V end was cut by 5 bases, the J end by 1 base, with 15 bases between. This CDR3 has 16 residues. CDR3 sequence reads: CASSPRQSSAKNIQYS. The CDR3 DNA reads as TGTGCCAGCAGCCCCCGACAGAGTTCGGCCAAAAACATTCAGTACTCC.

V usage is TRBV6-5 and J usage is TRBJ2-5, with D unresolved. This CDR3 spans 15 amino acids. Germline V gene sequence: CDR1 MNHEY, CDR2 SVGAGI. The V end lost 4 bases, the J end lost 7 bases, and 19 bases lay between the germline ends. The CDR3, as DNA: TGTGCCAGCAGTTGGCGGCGGCCCCCCTCTGGGACCCAGTACTTC. Translation gives CASSWRRPPSGTQYF.

Of note for this clonotype: At one end the junction does not follow the germline gene, possibly because of a read error. The chain couples TRBV4-1 to TRBJ2-3, with D hard to call. Germline CDR1 reads MGHRA; CDR2 reads YSYEKL. The CDR3 extends over 14 amino acids. The CDR3: CVSSQRTSTDTQYF. The CDR3, as DNA: TGCGTCAGCAGCCAAAGGACCAGCACAGATACGCAGTATTTT.

As regards this clonotype: It is likely a read error, because the conserved phenylalanine at the end of the CDR3 is missing. The V and J genes are TRBV7-8 and TRBJ1-5; weak D call: TRBD1 (5 bases). With 1 base removed from V and 0 bases from J, the gap between germline ends came to 19 bases. Per the germline V gene, CDR1 is SGHVS and CDR2 is FQNEAQ. CDR3 length equals 19 residues. The CDR3 bases are TGTGCCAGCAGCTTAGGAGGGGCAGGGAGGATTTATAGCAATCAGCCCCAGCATCTT. As protein: CASSLGGAGRIYSNQPQHL.

This clonotype has only a few counts. The V gene is TRBV11-2, the J gene TRBJ2-3; 7 nucleotides align to TRBD1. Losses at the gene ends were 4 bases for V and 11 bases for J; bases not matched to a gene: 12. Germline V lookup: CDR1 SGHAT, CDR2 FQNNGV. CDR3 length equals 14 residues. The CDR3 loop reads CASSSLRTGLLQYF. The CDR3 DNA reads as TGTGCCAGCAGCTCTTTACGGACAGGCCTGTTGCAGTATTTT.